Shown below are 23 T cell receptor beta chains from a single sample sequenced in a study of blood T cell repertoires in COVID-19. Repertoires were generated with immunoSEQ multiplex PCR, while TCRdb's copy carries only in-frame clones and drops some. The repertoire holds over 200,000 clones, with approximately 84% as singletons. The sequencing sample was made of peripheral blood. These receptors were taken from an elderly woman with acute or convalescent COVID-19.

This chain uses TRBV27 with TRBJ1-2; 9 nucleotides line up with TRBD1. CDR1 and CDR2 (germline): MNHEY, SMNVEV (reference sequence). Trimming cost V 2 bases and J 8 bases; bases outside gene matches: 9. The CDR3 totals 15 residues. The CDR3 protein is CASSLGQGRPDGYTF. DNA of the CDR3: TGTGCCAGCAGTTTAGGACAGGGGAGACCGGACGGCTACACCTTC.

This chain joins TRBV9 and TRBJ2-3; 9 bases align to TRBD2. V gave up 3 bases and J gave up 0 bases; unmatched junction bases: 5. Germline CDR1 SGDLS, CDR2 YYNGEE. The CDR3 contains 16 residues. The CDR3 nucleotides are TGTGCCAGCAGCGGCCTGACTAGCGGTAGCACAGATACGCAGTATTTT. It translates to CASSGLTSGSTDTQYF.

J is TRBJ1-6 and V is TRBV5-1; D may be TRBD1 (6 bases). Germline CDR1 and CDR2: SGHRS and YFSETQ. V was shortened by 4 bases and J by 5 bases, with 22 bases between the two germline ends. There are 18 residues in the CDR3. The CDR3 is CASSPAGGRIQDNSPLHF. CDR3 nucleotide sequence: TGCGCCAGCAGCCCGGCGGGGGGGCGAATTCAAGATAATTCACCCCTCCACTTT.

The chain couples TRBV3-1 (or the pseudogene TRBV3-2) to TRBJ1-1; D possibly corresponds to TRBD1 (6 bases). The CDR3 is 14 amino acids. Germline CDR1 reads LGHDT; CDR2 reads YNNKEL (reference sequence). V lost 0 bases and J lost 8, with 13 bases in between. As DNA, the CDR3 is TGTGCCAGCAGCCAAGAGACAGGCTGGCGGGAAGCTTTCTTT. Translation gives CASSQETGWREAFF.

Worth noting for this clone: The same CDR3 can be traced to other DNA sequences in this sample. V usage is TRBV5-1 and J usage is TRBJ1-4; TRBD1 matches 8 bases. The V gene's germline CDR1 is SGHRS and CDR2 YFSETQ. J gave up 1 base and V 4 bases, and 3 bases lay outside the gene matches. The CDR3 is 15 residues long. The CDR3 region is CASSLDRGTNEKLFF. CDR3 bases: TGCGCCAGCAGCCTTGACAGGGGAACTAATGAAAAACTGTTTTTT.

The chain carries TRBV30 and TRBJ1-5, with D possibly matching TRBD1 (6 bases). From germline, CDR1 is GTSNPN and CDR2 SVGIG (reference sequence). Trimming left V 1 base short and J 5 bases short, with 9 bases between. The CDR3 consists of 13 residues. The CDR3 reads CAWSDSGDQPQHF. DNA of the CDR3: TGTGCCTGGAGTGATTCAGGGGATCAGCCCCAGCATTTT.

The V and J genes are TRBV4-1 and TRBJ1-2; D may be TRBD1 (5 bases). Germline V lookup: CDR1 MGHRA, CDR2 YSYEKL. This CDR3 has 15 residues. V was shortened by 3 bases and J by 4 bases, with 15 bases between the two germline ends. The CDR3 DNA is TGCGCCAGCAGCCACCCCAGCGGGGACGCCTATGGCTACACCTTC. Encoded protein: CASSHPSGDAYGYTF.

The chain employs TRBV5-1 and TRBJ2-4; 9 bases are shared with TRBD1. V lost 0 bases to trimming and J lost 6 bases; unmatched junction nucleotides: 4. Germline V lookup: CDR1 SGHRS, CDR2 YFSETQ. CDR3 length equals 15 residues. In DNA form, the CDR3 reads TGCGCCAGCAGCTTGGTCCCGGGACAGGGAAACATTCAGTACTTC. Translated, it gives CASSLVPGQGNIQYF.

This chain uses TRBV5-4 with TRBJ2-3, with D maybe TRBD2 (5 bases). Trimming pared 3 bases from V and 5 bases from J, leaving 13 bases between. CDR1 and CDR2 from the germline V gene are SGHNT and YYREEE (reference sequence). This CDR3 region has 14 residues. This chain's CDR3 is CASSSQHSVDTQYF. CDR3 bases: TGTGCCAGCAGCTCACAGCATAGCGTAGATACGCAGTATTTT.

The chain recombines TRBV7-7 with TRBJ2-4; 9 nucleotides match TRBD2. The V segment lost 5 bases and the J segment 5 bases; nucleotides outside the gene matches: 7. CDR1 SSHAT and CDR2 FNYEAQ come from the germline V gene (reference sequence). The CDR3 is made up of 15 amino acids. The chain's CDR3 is CASSARTSEQNIQYF. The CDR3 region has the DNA TGTGCCAGCAGCGCACGGACTAGCGAACAAAACATTCAGTACTTC.

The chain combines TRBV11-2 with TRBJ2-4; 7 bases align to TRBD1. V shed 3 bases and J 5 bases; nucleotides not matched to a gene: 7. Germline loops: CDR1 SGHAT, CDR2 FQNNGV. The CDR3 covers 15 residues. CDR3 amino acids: CASSFRGLGENIQYF. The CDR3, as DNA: TGTGCCAGCAGCTTTAGGGGGCTAGGGGAAAACATTCAGTACTTC.

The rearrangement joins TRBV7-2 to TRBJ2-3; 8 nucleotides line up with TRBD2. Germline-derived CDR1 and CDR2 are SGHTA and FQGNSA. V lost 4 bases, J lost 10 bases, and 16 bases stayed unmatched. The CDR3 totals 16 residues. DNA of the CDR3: TGTGCCAGCAGCTCTCAACAGAGAAAGAGCGGGAGCCCGCAGTATTTT. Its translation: CASSSQQRKSGSPQYF.

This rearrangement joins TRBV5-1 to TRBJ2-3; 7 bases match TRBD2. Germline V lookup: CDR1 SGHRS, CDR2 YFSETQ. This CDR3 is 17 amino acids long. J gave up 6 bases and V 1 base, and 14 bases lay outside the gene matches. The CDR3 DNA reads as TGCGCCAGCAGCTTGTCCACCGTAGGCGGGAGCAGCGATACGCAGTATTTT. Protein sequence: CASSLSTVGGSSDTQYF.

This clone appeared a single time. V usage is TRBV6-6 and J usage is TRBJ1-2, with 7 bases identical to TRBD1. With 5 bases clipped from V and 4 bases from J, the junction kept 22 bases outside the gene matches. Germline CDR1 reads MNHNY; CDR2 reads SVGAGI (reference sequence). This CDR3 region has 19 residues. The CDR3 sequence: CASSHDTTLQGKKGYGYTF. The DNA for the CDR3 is TGTGCCAGCAGTCACGACACAACCCTACAGGGGAAAAAAGGCTATGGCTACACCTTC.

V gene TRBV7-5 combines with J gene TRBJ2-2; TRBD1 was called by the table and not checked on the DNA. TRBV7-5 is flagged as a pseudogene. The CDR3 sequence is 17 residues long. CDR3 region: CARSSGKDRYYTGELFF. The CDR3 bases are TGTGCCAGAAGCTCGGGAAAGGACAGATACTACACCGGGGAGCTGTTTTTT.

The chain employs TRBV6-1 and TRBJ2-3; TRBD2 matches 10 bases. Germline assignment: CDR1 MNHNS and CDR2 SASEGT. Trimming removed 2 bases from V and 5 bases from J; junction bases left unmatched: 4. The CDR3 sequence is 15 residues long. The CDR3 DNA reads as TGTGCCAGCAGTGAAAGCGGGGGGGCGAAAGATACGCAGTATTTT. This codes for CASSESGGAKDTQYF.

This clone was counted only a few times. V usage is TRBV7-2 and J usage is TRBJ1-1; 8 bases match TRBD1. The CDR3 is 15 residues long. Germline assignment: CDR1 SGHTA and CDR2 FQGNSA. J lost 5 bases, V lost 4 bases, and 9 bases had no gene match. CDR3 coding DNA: TGTGCCAGCAGCTCCCAGGGGGCGAGGAGTACTGAAGCTTTCTTT. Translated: CASSSQGARSTEAFF.

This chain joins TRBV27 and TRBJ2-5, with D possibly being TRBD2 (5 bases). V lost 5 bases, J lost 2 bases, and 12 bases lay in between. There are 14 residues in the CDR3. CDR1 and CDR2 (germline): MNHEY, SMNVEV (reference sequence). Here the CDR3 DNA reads TGTGCCAGCAGTAGTGAGGGAACTCAAGAGACCCAGTACTTC. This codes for CASSSEGTQETQYF.

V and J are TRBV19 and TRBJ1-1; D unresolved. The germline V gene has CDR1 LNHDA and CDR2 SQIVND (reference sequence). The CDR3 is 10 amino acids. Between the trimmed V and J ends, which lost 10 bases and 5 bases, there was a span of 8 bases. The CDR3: CATGRTEAFF. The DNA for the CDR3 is TGTGCCACCGGGAGGACTGAAGCTTTCTTT.

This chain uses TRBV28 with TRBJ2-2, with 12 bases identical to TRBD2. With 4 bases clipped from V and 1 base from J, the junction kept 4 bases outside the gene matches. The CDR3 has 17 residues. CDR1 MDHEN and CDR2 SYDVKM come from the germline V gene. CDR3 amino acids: CASSSASGRGNTGELFF. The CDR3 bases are TGTGCCAGCAGTTCCGCTAGCGGGAGGGGGAACACCGGGGAGCTGTTTTTT.

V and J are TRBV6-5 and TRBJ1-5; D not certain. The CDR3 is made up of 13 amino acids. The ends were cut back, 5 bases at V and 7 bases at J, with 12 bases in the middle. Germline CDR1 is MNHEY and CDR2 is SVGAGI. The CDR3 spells CASSSAAKQPQHF. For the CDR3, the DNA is TGTGCCAGCAGTAGTGCGGCAAAACAGCCCCAGCATTTT.

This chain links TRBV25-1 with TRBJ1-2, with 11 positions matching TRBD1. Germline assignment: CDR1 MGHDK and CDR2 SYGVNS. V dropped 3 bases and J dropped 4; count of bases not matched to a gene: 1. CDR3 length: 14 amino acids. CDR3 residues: CASSEGQGVYGYTF. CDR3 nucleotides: TGTGCCAGCAGTGAGGGACAGGGGGTCTATGGCTACACCTTC.

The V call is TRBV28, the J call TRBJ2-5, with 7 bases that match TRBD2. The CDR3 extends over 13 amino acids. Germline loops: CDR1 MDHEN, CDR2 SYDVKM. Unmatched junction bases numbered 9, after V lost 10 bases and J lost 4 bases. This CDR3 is CAIWGGPRETQYF. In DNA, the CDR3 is TGTGCCATCTGGGGAGGGCCAAGAGAGACCCAGTACTTC.